The 15 T cell receptor beta chains in this list originate from one sample, sequenced in a study of cytomegalovirus exposure and HLA in healthy donors. Primers for the PCR totalled 60 Vbeta and 13 Jbeta. TCRdb's copy holds only in-frame clones and misses some; the assay was immunoSEQ multiplex PCR. The sample has roughly 160,000 clones; 80% are singletons. The source material was PBMCs. These receptors were obtained from a man between 18 and 35 years old in good health and CMV-seropositive.

In DNA form, the CDR3 reads TGTGCCAGCAGCTCGGACTTGTACTACGAGCAGTACTTC. It specifies CASSSDLYYEQYF. The rearrangement links TRBV13 to TRBJ2-7; tentatively, D is TRBD2 (5 bases). The CDR3 has 13 residues. Trimming shortened V by 4 bases and J by 3 bases, and 10 bases separated the two germline ends. Germline V gene data show CDR1 as PRHDT and CDR2 as FYEKMQ (reference sequence). Complete variable domain (other parts from reference TRBV13 and TRBJ2-7): AAGVIQSPRHLIKEKRETATLKCYPIPRHDTVYWYQQGPGQDPQFLISFYEKMQSDKGSIPDRFSAQQFSDYHSELNMSSLELGDSALYFCASSSDLYYEQYFGPGTRLTVT.

This clone occurred a few times. The V and J genes are TRBV5-1 and TRBJ2-2; D is perhaps TRBD1 (5 bases). The CDR3 runs to 15 residues. The germline V gene encodes CDR1 SGHRS and CDR2 YFSETQ. V was shortened by 0 bases and J by 0 bases, with 6 bases between the two germline ends. CDR3 sequence: CASSLEGANTGELFF. CDR3 nucleotide sequence: TGCGCCAGCAGCTTGGAAGGGGCGAACACCGGGGAGCTGTTTTTT. The whole variable domain, remainder taken from reference TRBV5-1 and TRBJ2-2, is KAGVTQTPRYLIKTRGQQVTLSCSPISGHRSVSWYQQTPGQGLQFLFEYFSETQRNKGNFPGRFSGRQFSNSRSEMNVSTLELGDSALYLCASSLEGANTGELFFGEGSRLTVL.

The rearrangement links TRBV14 to TRBJ1-2, with 11 bases lining up with TRBD1. Trimming cost V 4 bases and J 4 bases; bases outside gene matches: 5. The CDR3 extends over 15 amino acids. Germline V gene lookup returns CDR1 SGHDN and CDR2 FVKESK. CDR3 DNA: TGTGCCAGCAGCCTTGGGACAGGGGGAGGCTATGGCTACACCTTC. It encodes CASSLGTGGGYGYTF.

The chain uses TRBV30 and TRBJ1-5; TRBD1 matches 11 bases. Germline-derived CDR1 and CDR2 are GTSNPN and SVGIG (reference sequence). The CDR3 has 17 residues. V shed 2 bases and J 0 bases; nucleotides not matched to a gene: 6. This CDR3 is CAWSTDRGPASNQPQHF. As DNA, the CDR3 is TGTGCCTGGAGTACGGACAGGGGGCCGGCTAGCAATCAGCCCCAGCATTTT.

V is TRBV18 and J is TRBJ2-1; TRBD2 agrees at 8 bases. Germline CDR1 KGHSH, CDR2 LQKENI. The CDR3 is 17 amino acids. The V gene end was trimmed by 3 bases and the J gene end by 5 bases; junction bases not matched to a gene: 12. In DNA form, the CDR3 reads TGTGCCAGCTCACCGTGGACCATAGCGGGACTTAACAATGAGCAGTTCTTC. Its protein is CASSPWTIAGLNNEQFF.

The gene calls are TRBV30 and TRBJ1-2, with D unresolved. The germline V and J ends were trimmed by 4 bases and 0 bases, with 9 bases remaining between them. The CDR3 spans 13 residues. Germline-derived CDR1 and CDR2 are GTSNPN and SVGIG (reference sequence). The CDR3 coding sequence is TGTGCCTGGAAGGAGGGTCCTAACTATGGCTACACCTTC. This sequence encodes CAWKEGPNYGYTF.

This chain uses TRBV15 with TRBJ2-3, with D tentatively TRBD2 (6 bases). Trimming pared 5 bases from V and 6 bases from J, leaving 18 bases between. CDR1 LNHNV and CDR2 YYDKDF come from the germline V gene (reference sequence). The CDR3 sequence is 15 residues long. As DNA, the CDR3 is TGTGCCACCAGCCGAAAAGGGACTCGGGGTGATACGCAGTATTTT. It encodes CATSRKGTRGDTQYF.

This clone was picked up a small number of times. This chain uses TRBV5-1 with TRBJ2-5; 7 bases agree with TRBD1. The CDR3 contains 13 residues. V trimming: 1 base; J trimming: 3 bases; junction bases outside the gene matches: 0. CDR1 and CDR2 from the germline V gene are SGHRS and YFSETQ. CDR3 sequence reads: CASSLTGEETQYF. In nucleotides, the CDR3 is TGCGCCAGCAGCTTGACAGGGGAAGAGACCCAGTACTTC.

This sequence joins TRBV6-1 and TRBJ2-5, with 7 bases fitting TRBD1. The J call may be faulty, since TRBJ2-7 better matches the DNA end. The CDR3 spans 14 residues. CDR1 and CDR2 from the germline V gene are MNHNS and SASEGT. The CDR3 loop is CASSEAGQIYEQYF. The CDR3 DNA reads TGTGCCAGCAGTGAAGCGGGACAGATATACGAGCAGTACTTC.

The chain is built from TRBV6-5 and TRBJ1-6; no clear D. The CDR3 is 15 residues long. The germline gives CDR1 MNHEY, CDR2 SVGAGI. The CDR3 protein is CVETREGQADSPLHF. CDR3 coding DNA: TGTGTTGAGACTCGGGAAGGGCAGGCCGATTCACCCCTCCACTTT.

The chain uses TRBV5-1 and TRBJ1-1; D is undetermined. The germline CDR1 and CDR2 sequences are SGHRS and YFSETQ. Trimming left V 3 bases short and J 1 base short, with 7 bases between. This CDR3 is built from 13 residues. CDR3 nucleotides: TGCGCCAGCAGCTATTCAGGGAACACTGAAGCTTTCTTT. This codes for CASSYSGNTEAFF. Combining the CDR3 with reference TRBV5-1 and TRBJ1-1 gives the whole variable domain KAGVTQTPRYLIKTRGQQVTLSCSPISGHRSVSWYQQTPGQGLQFLFEYFSETQRNKGNFPGRFSGRQFSNSRSEMNVSTLELGDSALYLCASSYSGNTEAFFGQGTRLTVV.

The genes are TRBV6-6 and TRBJ2-3, with a possible D match to TRBD2 (5 bases). The germline V gene encodes CDR1 MNHNY and CDR2 SVGAGI (reference sequence). This CDR3 contains 13 residues. V lost 6 bases to trimming and J lost 3 bases, with 10 bases between them. The DNA of the CDR3 is TGTGCCAGCAGGGGGAGCTTAACAGATACGCAGTATTTT. It encodes CASRGSLTDTQYF.

The chain uses TRBV7-2 and TRBJ1-2; tentatively, D is TRBD1 (5 bases). This CDR3 has 17 residues. Trimming removed 3 bases from V and 6 bases from J, with 23 bases in between. Germline V gene sequence: CDR1 SGHTA, CDR2 FQGNSA. The CDR3 is CASSLGGTPRQGDGYTF. The CDR3 nucleotides read TGTGCCAGCAGCTTGGGGGGAACTCCACGGCAAGGTGATGGCTACACCTTC. Full variable domain (outside the CDR3, taken from reference TRBV7-2 and TRBJ1-2): GAGVSQSPSNKVTEKGKDVELRCDPISGHTALYWYRQSLGQGLEFLIYFQGNSAPDKSGLPSDRFSAERTGGSVSTLTIQRTQQEDSAVYLCASSLGGTPRQGDGYTFGSGTRLTVV.

The V gene is TRBV6-5, the J gene TRBJ2-7; 12 nucleotides align to TRBD2. Germline CDR1 MNHEY, CDR2 SVGAGI. Germline trimming cut 7 bases from V and 7 bases from J; bases unmatched to any gene: 8. CDR3 length equals 14 residues. CDR3 sequence (DNA): TGTGCCAGCACCTTGACTAGCGGGAGATCGGAGCAGTACTTC. Its translation: CASTLTSGRSEQYF.

The J gene is TRBJ2-4, the V gene TRBV6-1; tentative D call: TRBD1 (7 bases). The CDR3 consists of 15 residues. V lost 1 base, J lost 7 bases, and 14 bases lay in between. Germline-derived CDR1 and CDR2 are MNHNS and SASEGT. The CDR3 region is CASSEGGTVGNIQYF. In DNA, the CDR3 is TGTGCCAGCAGTGAAGGCGGGACAGTAGGCAACATTCAGTACTTC.